One and the same sample provided the 18 T cell receptor beta chains below, sequenced in a study of T cell changes during pregnancy in multiple sclerosis. Profiled with immunoSEQ multiplex PCR; TCRdb holds only in-frame clones, not every one. The sample holds around 70,000 clones; 92% are singletons and the top ten take around 0.27%. The sample in question was CD4+ T cells from peripheral blood mononuclear cells, obtained after pregnancy. The receptors derive from a female donor with multiple sclerosis, enrolled in a pregnancy study.

The chain combines TRBV7-8 with TRBJ1-1; TRBD1 matches at 7 bases. Germline V gene sequence: CDR1 SGHVS, CDR2 FQNEAQ. V gave up 0 bases and J gave up 3 bases; unmatched junction bases: 7. The CDR3 spans 16 residues. The CDR3 nucleotides read TGTGCCAGCAGCTTAGCACAGGGGAATTATGACACTGAAGCTTTCTTT. Translated: CASSLAQGNYDTEAFF.

This rearrangement joins TRBV2 to TRBJ2-3; 11 bases fit TRBD2. V was clipped by 4 bases and J by 6 bases; unmatched bases: 6. The CDR3 runs 15 residues. Germline V gene sequence: CDR1 SNHLY, CDR2 FYNNEI. CDR3 coding DNA: TGTGCCAGCAGTGGACCTAGCGGGGGGAGGGATACGCAGTATTTT. This codes for CASSGPSGGRDTQYF.

The rearrangement links TRBV7-2 to TRBJ2-2; D is unclear. Germline V CDR1 and CDR2: SGHTA, FQGNSA. Between the trimmed V and J ends, which lost 4 bases and 0 bases, there was a span of 6 bases. The length of the CDR3 is 14 residues. In DNA, the CDR3 is TGTGCCAGCAGCTCCGACACGAACACCGGGGAGCTGTTTTTT. Its translation is CASSSDTNTGELFF. Using reference TRBV7-2 and TRBJ2-2 for the parts outside the CDR3, the full variable domain is GAGVSQSPSNKVTEKGKDVELRCDPISGHTALYWYRQSLGQGLEFLIYFQGNSAPDKSGLPSDRFSAERTGGSVSTLTIQRTQQEDSAVYLCASSSDTNTGELFFGEGSRLTVL.

The chain carries TRBV6-1 and TRBJ1-2; no reliable D call. In germline, CDR1 is MNHNS, CDR2 SASEGT. There are 13 residues in the CDR3. Trimming pared 7 bases from V and 3 bases from J, leaving 12 bases between. CDR3 DNA: TGTGCCAGCAACCTTTGGGCTGACTATGGCTACACCTTC. Protein product: CASNLWADYGYTF.

CDR3 bases: TGTGCCAGCAGCCAAGTTGGACAGGGAGGCAAGACCCAGTACTTC. It is translated as CASSQVGQGGKTQYF. This chain joins TRBV4-2 and TRBJ2-5; 8 nucleotides line up with TRBD1. The trim removed 1 base at V and 6 bases at J, leaving 7 bases unmatched. Germline V CDR1 and CDR2: LGHNA, YNFKEQ. The CDR3 totals 15 residues.

This sequence joins TRBV6-1 and TRBJ2-1; 7 bases fit TRBD2. V dropped 6 bases and J dropped 9; count of bases not matched to a gene: 11. This CDR3 region has 14 residues. CDR1 MNHNS and CDR2 SASEGT come from the germline V gene. CDR3 bases: TGTGCCAGCAGGACACCCGGTGGGGGGGGTGAGCAGTTCTTC. It is translated as CASRTPGGGGEQFF.

This clone was seen a single time. The V gene is TRBV7-2, the J gene TRBJ1-5, with TRBD1 as a possible D gene (6 bases). V dropped 3 bases and J dropped 6 bases, with 12 bases sitting between them. In germline, CDR1 is SGHTA, CDR2 FQGNSA. The CDR3 extends over 14 amino acids. In DNA, the CDR3 is TGTGCCAGCAGCTTCGGGGGGCAGTTTCAGCCCCAGCATTTT. Amino acids: CASSFGGQFQPQHF.

This chain links TRBV27 with TRBJ1-1, with TRBD1 matching over 8 bases. Germline CDR1 is MNHEY and CDR2 is SMNVEV (reference sequence). Germline trimming cut 4 bases from V and 1 base from J; bases unmatched to any gene: 2. The CDR3 runs to 14 residues. CDR3 nucleotides: TGTGCCAGCAGTTGGACAGGGCCGAACACTGAAGCTTTCTTT. Protein: CASSWTGPNTEAFF.

The rearrangement uses TRBV5-1 and TRBJ2-5, with 7 bases identical to TRBD2. Germline V lookup: CDR1 SGHRS, CDR2 YFSETQ. The CDR3 is 15 amino acids. The junction had 6 bases not matched to a gene; V was cut back by 4 bases and J by 0 bases. The CDR3 DNA reads TGCGCCAGCAGCCCTTTAGCGGGCCACCAAGAGACCCAGTACTTC. It translates to CASSPLAGHQETQYF.

V and J are TRBV6-1 and TRBJ2-7; the D is unclear. The V end lost 1 base, the J end lost 5 bases, and 15 bases lay between the germline ends. Germline V gene lookup returns CDR1 MNHNS and CDR2 SASEGT. CDR3 length equals 15 residues. The CDR3 here is CASSEGQLPLDEQYF. CDR3 nucleotide sequence: TGTGCCAGCAGTGAAGGGCAACTACCCTTAGACGAGCAGTACTTC.

This clone was counted a single time. The rearrangement links TRBV9 to TRBJ2-1; no clear D. V lost 0 bases and J lost 3, with 7 bases in between. This CDR3 is 14 amino acids long. Germline CDR1 SGDLS, CDR2 YYNGEE. The CDR3 loop reads CASSVEAVYNEQFF. The CDR3 nucleotides are TGTGCCAGCAGCGTAGAAGCTGTCTACAATGAGCAGTTCTTC.

The V gene is TRBV29-1, the J gene TRBJ1-1; D gene uncertain. Trimming cost V 7 bases and J 0 bases, with 12 bases left between them. The CDR3 totals 13 residues. CDR1 and CDR2 (germline): SQVTM, ANQGSEA. DNA of the CDR3: TGCAGCGCCAACGGGGTCCTGAACACTGAAGCTTTCTTT. This encodes CSANGVLNTEAFF.

This clone was recorded once. CDR3 DNA sequence: TGTGCCAGCAGCTCGACAGGGGAAGACACCATATATTTT. It yields the protein CASSSTGEDTIYF. The chain recombines TRBV11-3 with TRBJ1-3, with 8 bases that match TRBD1. Germline lookup yields CDR1 SGHNT and CDR2 YENEEA. Germline trimming cut 4 bases from V and 8 bases from J; bases unmatched to any gene: 4. CDR3 length: 13 amino acids.

The chain combines TRBV4-1 with TRBJ1-3; D possibly corresponds to TRBD1 (5 bases). The CDR3 has 16 amino acids. The germline V gene encodes CDR1 MGHRA and CDR2 YSYEKL. The V end was cut by 0 bases, the J end by 4 bases, with 13 bases between. The CDR3: CASSQEFWGVGNTIYF. The CDR3 bases are TGCGCCAGCAGCCAAGAGTTCTGGGGCGTCGGAAACACCATATATTTT.

This sequence joins TRBV6-5 and TRBJ2-5, with TRBD1 matching over 10 bases. The CDR3 has 15 residues. Germline V lookup: CDR1 MNHEY, CDR2 SVGAGI. Losses at the gene ends were 5 bases for V and 5 bases for J; bases not matched to a gene: 8. The CDR3 bases are TGTGCCAGCAGTCAACCGGGACAGGGGACGGAGACCCAGTACTTC. It yields the protein CASSQPGQGTETQYF.

The chain employs TRBV5-1 and TRBJ2-2; 9 bases fit TRBD1. J gave up 4 bases and V 4 bases, and 8 bases lay outside the gene matches. Germline values: CDR1 SGHRS, CDR2 YFSETQ. The CDR3 length is 16 residues. The CDR3 DNA reads as TGCGCCAGCAGCCAACAGGGGGCTAGCGGCACCGGGGAGCTGTTTTTT. As protein: CASSQQGASGTGELFF.

V is TRBV5-6 and J is TRBJ2-5; 7 bases fit TRBD2. CDR1 is SGHDT and CDR2 is YYEEEE in the germline V gene. Trimming cost V 4 bases and J 4 bases; bases outside gene matches: 7. This CDR3 has 14 residues. In nucleotides, the CDR3 is TGTGCCAGCAGCGGCTGGGCTAGCGGAGAGACCCAGTACTTC. Translated: CASSGWASGETQYF.

The V and J genes are TRBV6-5 and TRBJ2-7, with 8 bases fitting TRBD1. Germline CDR1 MNHEY, CDR2 SVGAGI. The CDR3 has 15 amino acids. Trimming cost V 5 bases and J 2 bases; bases outside gene matches: 8. The CDR3: CASSKTGEGAYEQYF. The CDR3, as DNA: TGTGCCAGCAGTAAGACAGGGGAAGGGGCCTACGAGCAGTACTTC.